This section outlines one T cell receptor (beta chain) sequence together with its context. Authors' analysis steps: Amplification of reference gene primers was used by the study to estimate nucleated cell counts. Here immunoSEQ multiplex PCR was the method, and the copy in TCRdb shows in-frame clones only, minus some. The V and J calls and clone size are taken from that table; D and trimming were inferred from the DNA. The sample includes 280,000 or so clones, about four fifths of them seen just once. CDR3 size: 14 residues. Per the germline V gene, CDR1 is KGHSH and CDR2 is LQKENI. V lost 2 bases to trimming and J lost 6 bases, with 14 bases between them. The data were taken from a study of blood T cell repertoires in COVID-19. Looking at the study overall: The origin of the acute and convalescent COVID-19 samples was the United States, Italy and Spain. Sample material is recorded as cDNA or gDNA derived from T cells, B-cell-depleted T cells, or PBMCs.

The source material was peripheral blood. This receptor was taken from a woman in her 50s who had recovered from COVID-19. The chain links TRBV18 to TRBJ2-7; weak D call: TRBD1 (6 bases). In DNA, the CDR3 is TGTGCCAGCTCACCAGGGACATCGAGGTCCGAGCAGTACTTC. Its protein is CASSPGTSRSEQYF.